A selection of T cell receptor beta chains follows, all from one sample in a study of T cells after yellow fever vaccination. Using its own MiXCR run on the 5' RACE reads, TCRdb lists one record per CDR3 protein. The sample shows hundreds of thousands of distinct CDR3 sequences, 17% of them seen only once. The sequences come from PBMCs, collected about 5 days after the first yellow fever vaccination. The receptors derive from a man aged 18 to 29 who received the YFV17D yellow fever vaccine. Both conserved end residues are part of each CDR3. Each record gives: J gene, V gene, CDR3 length, clone size, D gene, CDR3 DNA, CDR3 protein. D genes are given only for firm matches. Not all rows give a size; the values are once, few, many and, for expanded clones, a class.

>TRBJ2-3|TRBV12-3/TRBV12-4|16|NA|NA
TGTGCCAGCAGTTCTTTCTCGGGGCCTTACACAGATACGCAGTATTTT
CASSSFSGPYTDTQYF
>TRBJ2-4|TRBV7-9|15|NA|TRBD1
TGTGCCAGCAGCAGTAGACAGGGAGCCAAAAACATTCAGTACTTC
CASSSRQGAKNIQYF
>TRBJ2-3|TRBV14|18|many|TRBD1
TGTGCCAGCAGCCAAGTTGGCCTCCGGGACAGGGGCGCAGATACGCAGTATTTT
CASSQVGLRDRGADTQYF
>TRBJ2-3|TRBV5-6|17|few|TRBD1
TGTGCCAGCAGCTTGGCTGGGACAGGGACTAGCACAGATACGCAGTATTTT
CASSLAGTGTSTDTQYF
>TRBJ1-5|TRBV7-9|16|few|TRBD1
TGTGCCAGCAGCCAATGGACAGGAAATAGCAATCAGCCCCAGCATTTT
CASSQWTGNSNQPQHF
>TRBJ2-1|TRBV15|14|few|TRBD1
TGTGCCACCAGCAGAAACCGGGACAGGGGCTCCGGCCTCTTC
CATSRNRDRGSGLF
>TRBJ2-3|TRBV25-1|15|many|NA
TGTGCCAGCAGTGAATATGTCCAGCGGACAGATACGCAGTATTTT
CASSEYVQRTDTQYF
>TRBJ1-1|TRBV11-1|18|NA|TRBD1
TGTGCCAGCAGCTCTACACGTAGTATCAGGGGGCCTTGGACTGAAGCTTTCTTT
CASSSTRSIRGPWTEAFF
>TRBJ2-7|TRBV5-1|16|few|NA
TGCGCCAGCAGCTTGGGTCCCCGGGGAGGCAACTACGAGCAGTACTTC
CASSLGPRGGNYEQYF
>TRBJ2-7|TRBV5-5|15|many|NA
TGTGCCAGCAGCTTGGCCGGGGCGGTTGCATACGAGCAGTACTTC
CASSLAGAVAYEQYF
>TRBJ2-5|TRBV19|14|NA|TRBD1
TGTGCCAGTAGTATAGGTTACAGGGGAGAGACCCAGTACTTC
CASSIGYRGETQYF
>TRBJ1-1|TRBV12-3/TRBV12-4|15|NA|TRBD1
TGTGCCAGCAGTCTTCTCGGGACAGGGGTAGCTGAAGCTTTCTTT
CASSLLGTGVAEAFF
>TRBJ2-5|TRBV12-3/TRBV12-4|12|many|NA
TGTGCCAGCAGAGGACTTCAAGAGACCCAGTACTTC
CASRGLQETQYF
>TRBJ2-3|TRBV29-1|13|NA|NA
TGCAGCGTTGCACAAGGGGCAGAAGATACGCAGTATTTT
CSVAQGAEDTQYF
>TRBJ1-2|TRBV6-5|14|NA|TRBD1
TGTGCCAGCAGTTCACGGGACAGGGCAGGAGGCTACACCTTC
CASSSRDRAGGYTF
>TRBJ2-1|TRBV5-6|14|few|NA
TGTGCCAGCAGCTACCGGGACGGTGACAATGAGCAGTTCTTC
CASSYRDGDNEQFF
>TRBJ2-2|TRBV6-1|15|NA|NA
TGTGCCAGCAGTCCTGACAGGTCGAACACCGGGGAGCTGTTTTTT
CASSPDRSNTGELFF
>TRBJ2-4|TRBV12-3/TRBV12-4|15|many|NA
TGTGCCAGCAGTTCCACGAGGTTAGCCAAAAACATTCAGTACTTC
CASSSTRLAKNIQYF
>TRBJ2-5|TRBV6-2/TRBV6-3|12|NA|NA
TGTGCCAGCTGCCGGGCAGGGGAGACCCAGTACTTC
CASCRAGETQYF
>TRBJ1-2|TRBV4-1|16|NA|NA
TGCGCCAGCAGCCAAGAGACACCAGGACCTAACTATGGCTACACCTTC
CASSQETPGPNYGYTF
>TRBJ1-1|TRBV7-2|15|few|TRBD1
TGTGCCAGCAGGGTGACAGGGACCGAAAACACTGAAGCTTTCTTT
CASRVTGTENTEAFF
>TRBJ2-7|TRBV4-1|15|NA|NA
TGCGCCAGCAGCCAAGGCAGCGGGCTCTCCTACGAGCAGTACTTC
CASSQGSGLSYEQYF